The entry that follows covers one T cell receptor (beta chain) sequence. The antigen is not known. CDR3 size: 15 residues. The germline V and J ends were trimmed by 1 base and 2 bases, with 8 bases remaining between them. Germline loops: CDR1 SGHVS, CDR2 FNYEAQ. Generated by immunoSEQ multiplex PCR, the TCRdb table keeps only in-frame clones and is missing some. The sample holds 400,000 to 450,000 clones, 92% seen once. This sample is part of a study of Ad26.COV2.S vaccination and SARS-CoV-2 variants. Study context: Ad26.COV2.S given intramuscularly, once or twice 56 days apart.

The treatment is: some 19 received Ad26.COV2.S at low or high dose, single or two shots; about 5 received placebo; per-sample allocation not given. Specimens were obtained on day 63 following the first vaccine or placebo injection. Broader study findings: Reportedly, after vaccination the spike-specific CD8+ and CD4+ T cell responses displayed substantial breadth. Compared with placebo recipients, vaccine recipients had higher spike-specific TCR breadth.

This chain uses TRBV7-6 with TRBJ2-2; D call uncertain. The material sequenced was peripheral blood, taken in a trial of Ad26.COV2.S vaccine versus placebo. The source of this sequence is a person between 18 and 65 years old who received the Ad26.COV2.S COVID-19 vaccine or a placebo. The CDR3 DNA sequence: TGTGCCAGCAGCTTAGATAATACAAACACCGGGGAGCTGTTTTTT. Its protein is CASSLDNTNTGELFF.